This TCR beta chain emerged from a study of early T cells in non-severe SARS-CoV-2 infection. Looking at the study overall: Sequencing used unsorted whole-blood bulk RNA, so chains lack pairing.

CDR3 size: 15 residues. The trim removed 2 bases at V and 10 bases at J, leaving 8 bases unmatched. Germline V gene sequence: CDR1 MGHDK, CDR2 SYGVNS. In the case of this clonotype: Its specificity is unknown.

Individually, cDNA molecules had unique molecular identifiers attached to them. In TCRdb, the 5' RACE reads were re-called with MiXCR into one record per CDR3 protein. This sample has some 39,000 distinct CDR3 sequences, with more than 6.5% found just once. Whole-study findings and limits: Private and CD4 specificities were missed by VDJdb matching, which favored anti-spike CD8 responses.

This clonotype was obtained from an adult who was a healthcare worker with PCR-confirmed SARS-CoV-2 infection or an uninfected control (not recorded which). The chain carries TRBV25-1 and TRBJ1-6; 7 nucleotides match TRBD1. Sequencing was performed on whole blood. This CDR3 is CASSEGAGGLSPLHF. CDR3 DNA: TGTGCCAGCAGTGAAGGGGCAGGGGGGCTGTCACCCCTCCACTTT.